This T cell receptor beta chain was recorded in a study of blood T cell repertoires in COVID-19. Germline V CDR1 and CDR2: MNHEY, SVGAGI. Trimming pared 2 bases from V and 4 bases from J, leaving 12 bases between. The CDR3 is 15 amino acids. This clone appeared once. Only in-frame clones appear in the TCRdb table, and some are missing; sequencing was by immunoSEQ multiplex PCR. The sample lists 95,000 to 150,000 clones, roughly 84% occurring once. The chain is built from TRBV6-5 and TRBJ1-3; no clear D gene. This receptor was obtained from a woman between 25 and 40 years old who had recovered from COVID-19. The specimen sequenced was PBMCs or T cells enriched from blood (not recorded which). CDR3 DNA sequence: TGTGCCAGCAGTTACGGGCAGGAAGGCGGAAACACCATATATTTT. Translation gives CASSYGQEGGNTIYF.